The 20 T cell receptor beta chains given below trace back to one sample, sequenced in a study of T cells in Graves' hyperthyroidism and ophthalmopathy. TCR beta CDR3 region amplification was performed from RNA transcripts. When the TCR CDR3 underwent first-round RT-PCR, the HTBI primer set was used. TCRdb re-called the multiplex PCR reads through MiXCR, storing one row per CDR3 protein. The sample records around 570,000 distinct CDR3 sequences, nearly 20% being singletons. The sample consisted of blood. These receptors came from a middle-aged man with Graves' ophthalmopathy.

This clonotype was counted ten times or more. This CDR3 is CASSLDTKVRDGYTF. The CDR3 DNA reads as TGTGCCAGCAGCTTAGATACGAAGGTCCGAGATGGCTACACCTTC. V gene TRBV11-2 combines with J gene TRBJ1-2; D gene ambiguous. The V and J ends lost 0 bases and 6 bases respectively, with 14 bases between them. Looked up from germline, CDR1 is SGHAT and CDR2 is FQNNGV. This CDR3 has 15 residues.

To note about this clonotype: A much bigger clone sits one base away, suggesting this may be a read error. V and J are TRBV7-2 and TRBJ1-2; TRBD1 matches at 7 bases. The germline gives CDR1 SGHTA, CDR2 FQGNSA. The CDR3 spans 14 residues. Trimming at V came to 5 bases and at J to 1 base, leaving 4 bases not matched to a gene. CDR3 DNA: TGTGCCAGCAGCCAGACAGGGTTTAACTATGGCTACACCTTC. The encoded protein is CASSQTGFNYGYTF. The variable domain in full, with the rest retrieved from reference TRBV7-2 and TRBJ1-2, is GAGVSQSPSNKVTEKGKDVELRCDPISGHTALYWYRQSLGQGLEFLIYFQGNSAPDKSGLPSDRFSAERTGGSVSTLTIQRTQQEDSAVYLCASSQTGFNYGYTFGSGTRLTVV.

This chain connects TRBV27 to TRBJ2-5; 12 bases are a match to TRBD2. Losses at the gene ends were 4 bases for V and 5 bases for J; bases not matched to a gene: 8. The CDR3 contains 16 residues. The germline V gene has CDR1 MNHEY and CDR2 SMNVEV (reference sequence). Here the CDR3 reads CASSYLTSGRRETQYF. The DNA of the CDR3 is TGTGCCAGCAGTTATCTCACTAGCGGGAGGAGGGAGACCCAGTACTTC.

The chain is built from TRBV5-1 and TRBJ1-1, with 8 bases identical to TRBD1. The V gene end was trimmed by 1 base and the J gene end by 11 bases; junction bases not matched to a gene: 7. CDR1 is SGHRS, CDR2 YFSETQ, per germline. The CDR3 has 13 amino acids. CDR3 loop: CASSLYLGTGAFF. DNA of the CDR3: TGCGCCAGCAGCTTGTATTTAGGGACAGGCGCTTTCTTT.

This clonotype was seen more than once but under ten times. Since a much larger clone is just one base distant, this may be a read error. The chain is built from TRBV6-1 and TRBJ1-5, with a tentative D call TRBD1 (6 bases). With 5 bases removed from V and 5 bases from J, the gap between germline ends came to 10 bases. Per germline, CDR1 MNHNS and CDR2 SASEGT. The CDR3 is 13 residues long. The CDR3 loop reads CASSFYRDQPQHF. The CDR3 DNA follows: TGTGCCAGCAGTTTCTACAGGGATCAGCCCCAGCATTTT.

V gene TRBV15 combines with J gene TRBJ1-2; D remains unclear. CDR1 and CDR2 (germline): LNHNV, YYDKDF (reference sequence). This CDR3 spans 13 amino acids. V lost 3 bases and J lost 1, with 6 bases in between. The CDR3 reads CATSRGINYGYTF. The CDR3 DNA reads TGTGCCACCAGCAGGGGAATTAACTATGGCTACACCTTC.

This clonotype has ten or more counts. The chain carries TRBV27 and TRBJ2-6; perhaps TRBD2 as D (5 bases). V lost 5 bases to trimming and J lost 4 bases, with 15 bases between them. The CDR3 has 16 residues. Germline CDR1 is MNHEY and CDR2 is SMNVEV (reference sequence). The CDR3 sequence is CASSPTGLAGANVLTF. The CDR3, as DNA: TGTGCCAGCAGTCCCACCGGACTTGCCGGGGCCAACGTCCTGACTTTC.

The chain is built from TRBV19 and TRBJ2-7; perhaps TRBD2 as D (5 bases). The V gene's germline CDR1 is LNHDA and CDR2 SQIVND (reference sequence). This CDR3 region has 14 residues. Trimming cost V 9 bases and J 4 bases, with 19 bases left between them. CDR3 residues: CAREVCDLGYEQYF. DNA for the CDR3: TGTGCCAGGGAGGTGTGCGACTTGGGGTACGAGCAGTACTTC.

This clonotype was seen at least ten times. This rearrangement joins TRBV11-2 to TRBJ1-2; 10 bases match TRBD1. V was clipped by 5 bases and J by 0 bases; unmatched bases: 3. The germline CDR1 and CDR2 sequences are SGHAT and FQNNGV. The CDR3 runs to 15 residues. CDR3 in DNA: TGTGCCAGCAGCCAAGGGACAGGGGCTAACTATGGCTACACCTTC. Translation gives CASSQGTGANYGYTF.

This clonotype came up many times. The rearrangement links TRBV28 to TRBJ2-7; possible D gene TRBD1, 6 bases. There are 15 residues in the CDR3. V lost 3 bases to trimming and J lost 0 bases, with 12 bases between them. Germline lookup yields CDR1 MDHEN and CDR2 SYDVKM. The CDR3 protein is CASSFGGQISYEQYF. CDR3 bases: TGTGCCAGCAGTTTTGGCGGACAGATCTCCTACGAGCAGTACTTC.

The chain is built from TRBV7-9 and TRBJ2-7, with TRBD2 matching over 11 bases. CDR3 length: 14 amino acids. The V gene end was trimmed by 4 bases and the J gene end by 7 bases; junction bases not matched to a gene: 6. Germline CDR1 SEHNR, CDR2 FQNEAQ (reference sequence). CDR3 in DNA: TGTGCCAGCAGCTCAACTAGCGGGAGTGGTGAGCAGTACTTC. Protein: CASSSTSGSGEQYF. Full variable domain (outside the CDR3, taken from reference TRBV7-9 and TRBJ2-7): DTGVSQNPRHKITKRGQNVTFRCDPISEHNRLYWYRQTLGQGPEFLTYFQNEAQLEKSRLLSDRFSAERPKGSFSTLEIQRTEQGDSAMYLCASSSTSGSGEQYFGPGTRLTVT.

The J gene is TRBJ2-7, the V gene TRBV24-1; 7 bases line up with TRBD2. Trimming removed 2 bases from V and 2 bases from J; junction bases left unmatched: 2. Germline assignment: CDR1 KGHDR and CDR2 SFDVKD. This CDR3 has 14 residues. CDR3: CATSDWGTTYEQYF. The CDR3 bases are TGTGCCACCAGTGATTGGGGGACTACCTACGAGCAGTACTTC.

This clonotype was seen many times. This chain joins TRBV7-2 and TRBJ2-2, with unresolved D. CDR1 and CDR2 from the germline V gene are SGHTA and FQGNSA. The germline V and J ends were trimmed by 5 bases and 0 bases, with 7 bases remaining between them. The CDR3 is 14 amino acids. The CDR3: CASSERTNTGELFF. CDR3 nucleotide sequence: TGTGCCAGCAGCGAAAGAACGAACACCGGGGAGCTGTTTTTT.

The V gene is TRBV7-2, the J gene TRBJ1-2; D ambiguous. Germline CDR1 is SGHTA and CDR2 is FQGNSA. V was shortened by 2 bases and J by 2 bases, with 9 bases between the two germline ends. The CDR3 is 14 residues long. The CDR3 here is CASSLTVSNYGYTF. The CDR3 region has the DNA TGTGCCAGCAGCTTAACAGTGTCCAACTATGGCTACACCTTC.

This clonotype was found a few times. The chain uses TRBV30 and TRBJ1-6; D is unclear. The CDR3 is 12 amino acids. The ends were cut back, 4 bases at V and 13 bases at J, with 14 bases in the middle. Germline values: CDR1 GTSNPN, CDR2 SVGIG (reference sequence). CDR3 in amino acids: CAWTETSPPLHF. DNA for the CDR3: TGTGCCTGGACGGAGACATCACCTCCCCTCCACTTT.

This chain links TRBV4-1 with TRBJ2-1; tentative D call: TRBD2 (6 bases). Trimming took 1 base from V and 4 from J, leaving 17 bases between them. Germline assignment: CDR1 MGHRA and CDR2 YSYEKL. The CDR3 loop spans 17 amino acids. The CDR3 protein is CASSQVLWRDRYNEQFF. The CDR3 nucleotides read TGCGCCAGCAGCCAAGTATTGTGGAGGGATCGATACAATGAGCAGTTCTTC.

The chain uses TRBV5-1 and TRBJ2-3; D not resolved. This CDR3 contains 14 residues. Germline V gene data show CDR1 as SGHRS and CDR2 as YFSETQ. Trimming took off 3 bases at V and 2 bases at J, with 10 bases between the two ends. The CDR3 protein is CASSSGPDTDTQYF. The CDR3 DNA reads TGCGCCAGCAGCTCCGGACCCGACACAGATACGCAGTATTTT.

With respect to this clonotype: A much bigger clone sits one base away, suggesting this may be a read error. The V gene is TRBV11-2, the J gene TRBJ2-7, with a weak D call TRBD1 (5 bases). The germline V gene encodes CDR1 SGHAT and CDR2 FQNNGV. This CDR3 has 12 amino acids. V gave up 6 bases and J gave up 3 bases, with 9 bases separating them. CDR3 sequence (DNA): TGTGCCAGCAGACCCAGGGTCTACGAGCAGTACTTC. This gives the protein CASRPRVYEQYF. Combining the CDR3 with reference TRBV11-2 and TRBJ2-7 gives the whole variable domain EAGVAQSPRYKIIEKRQSVAFWCNPISGHATLYWYQQILGQGPKLLIQFQNNGVVDDSQLPKDRFSAERLKGVDSTLKIQPAKLEDSAVYLCASRPRVYEQYFGPGTRLTVT.

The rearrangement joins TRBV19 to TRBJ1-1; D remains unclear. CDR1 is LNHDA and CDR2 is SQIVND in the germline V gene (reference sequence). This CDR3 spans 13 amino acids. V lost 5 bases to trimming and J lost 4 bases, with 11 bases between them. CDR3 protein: CASSVGLGTEAFF. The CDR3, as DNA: TGTGCCAGTAGTGTGGGGTTGGGCACTGAAGCTTTCTTT.

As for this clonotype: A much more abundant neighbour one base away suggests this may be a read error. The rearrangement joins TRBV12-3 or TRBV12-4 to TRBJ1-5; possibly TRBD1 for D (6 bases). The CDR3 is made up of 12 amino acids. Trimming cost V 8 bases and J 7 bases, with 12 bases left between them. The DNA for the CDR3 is TGTGCCAGCGCCCAGGGGCTCCAGCCCCAGCATTTT. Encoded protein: CASAQGLQPQHF.